This entry describes one TCR beta chain. What it binds is not known. This specimen comes from a study of persistence of HIV-infected CD4 T cells. On the study more broadly: CD4+ T cells responding to CMV or HIV-1 Gag were isolated.

The libraries were made with immunoSEQ version 4 in survey mode. Profiled with immunoSEQ multiplex PCR; TCRdb holds only in-frame clones, not every one. Here the sample spans roughly 64,000 clones, over 60% being singletons. Germline CDR1 MNHEY, CDR2 SVGEGT. CDR3 length: 19 residues. Trimming at V came to 2 bases and at J to 0 bases, leaving 9 bases not matched to a gene. An overlapping HIV-1 Gag peptide pool stimulated these cells at 0.95 to 1 ug/peptide/mL. Memory cells lacking CD40L and CD69 with high CD45RO were sorted. Adults with HIV-1 started suppressive ART while chronically infected. V usage is TRBV6-2 or TRBV6-3 and J usage is TRBJ2-3, with TRBD2 identical over 12 bases. The sample here was CD4+ T cells sorted from PBMCs after roughly 20-hour stimulation, taken from a patient who received antiretroviral therapy. The clonotype originates from an adult man with HIV who was CMV-seropositive. CDR3: CASSYTLAGGRESTDTQYF. Here the CDR3 DNA reads TGTGCCAGCAGTTACACCCTAGCGGGGGGGCGAGAAAGCACAGATACGCAGTATTTT.